This T cell receptor beta chain appears in the sequencing data of a study of cytomegalovirus exposure and HLA in healthy donors. Across the study: There were fewer than 130 million unique TCR beta sequences, drawn from some 180 million T cells, in an earlier analysis. General study findings and limits: The majority of TCR sequences were rare, yet some public TCRs appeared in many donors. A later analysis linked 15,000 to 20,000 TCR beta sequences to HLA alleles at 0.05 false discovery rate.

Primers included in the PCR were 60 Vbeta and 13 Jbeta primers. TCRdb's copy holds only in-frame clones and misses some; the assay was immunoSEQ multiplex PCR. The data hold 150,000 or so clones, with 79% observed a single time. CDR3 length: 18 amino acids. Germline lookup yields CDR1 GTSNPN and CDR2 SVGIG (reference sequence). The germline V and J ends were trimmed by 0 bases and 0 bases, with 20 bases remaining between them. With respect to this clone: Its antigen is not known.

Sequences were obtained from PBMCs. The sequence was collected from a woman aged 40 to 49 in good health and CMV-seropositive. This chain joins TRBV30 and TRBJ1-1, with D possibly being TRBD1 (6 bases). Here the CDR3 reads CAWSVLGARGVMNTEAFF. The DNA for the CDR3 is TGTGCCTGGAGTGTACTGGGGGCCAGGGGTGTCATGAACACTGAAGCTTTCTTT.